This T cell receptor beta chain appears in the sequencing data of a study of tumor-infiltrating lymphocytes in primary liver carcinoma. A remark on this clonotype: What it binds is not known. The missing conserved phenylalanine or tryptophan at the end of this CDR3 makes a read error likely.

Researchers generated TCR beta cDNA from about 450 ng of total RNA, relying on a constant-region primer. Generation of the TCR beta libraries relied on three nested multiplex PCR rounds using slightly modified ARM-PCR. Primers for the first two PCR rounds were TRBV1-TRBV30 forward primers and a C-beta reverse primer (approximately 10 cycles per round). TCRdb independently ran MiXCR on the multiplex PCR reads; one entry per CDR3 protein. Seen here are 300,000 to 400,000 distinct CDR3 sequences, 65% observed once, and the top ten hold about 6%. Blood RNA came from unsorted whole blood; germline DNA was also extracted. This CDR3 spans 13 amino acids. After removal of 4 bases from V and 2 bases from J, the junction contained 1 base not matched to a gene. Germline V CDR1 and CDR2: MGHRA, YSYEKL. Findings and limits, study-wide: Tumor region pairs showed greater overlap than either tumor-adjacent or tumor-blood pairs did.

The sequencing input was peripheral blood. The TCR sequence derives from a man aged 40-55 years with primary liver carcinoma and hepatitis B virus infection. This rearrangement joins TRBV4-1 to TRBJ2-7; TRBD1 matches 8 bases. CDR3: CASSPGGPYEQYL. CDR3 coding DNA: TGCGCCAGCAGCCCAGGGGGCCCCTACGAGCAGTACCTC.